This TCR beta chain was captured in a study of blood T cell repertoires in COVID-19. At the level of the study: Nucleic acid was either cDNA or gDNA, and it came from T cells, B-cell-depleted T cells, or PBMCs.

Profiled with immunoSEQ multiplex PCR; TCRdb holds only in-frame clones, not every one. Among under 200,000 clones listed, 65% to 90% were seen once. This CDR3 comprises 19 residues. After removal of 0 bases from V and 1 base from J, the junction contained 7 bases not matched to a gene. From germline, CDR1 is LGHNA and CDR2 YSLEER. The receptor's source is a human donor in a cohort sampled during active COVID-19. V gene TRBV4-3 combines with J gene TRBJ2-2; 11 bases are a match to TRBD2. Sequencing used peripheral blood. This CDR3 is CASSQDGGGLAVNTGELFF. CDR3 DNA sequence: TGCGCCAGCAGCCAAGATGGAGGGGGACTAGCGGTGAACACCGGGGAGCTGTTTTTT.